The TCR beta chain described here comes from a study of blood T cell repertoires in COVID-19. As for the study in general: Acute and convalescent COVID-19 samples came from the United States, Italy and Spain. The analysed material was cDNA or gDNA that came from T cells, B-cell-depleted T cells, or PBMCs.

Original processing notes: Amplified reference gene primers provided the basis for estimating nucleated cell counts. Measured with immunoSEQ multiplex PCR; TCRdb has only the in-frame clones, and not every one. V and J calls and clone size follow that table, whereas D and trimming were derived from the DNA. The sample includes more than 200,000 clones, around 78% of them seen just once. The CDR3 covers 14 residues. The germline V gene encodes CDR1 KGHSH and CDR2 LQKENI. V was pared by 2 bases and J by 3 bases, with 10 bases between. What was sequenced was peripheral blood. The sequence derives from a woman aged 70 to 79 with active or convalescent COVID-19. This sequence joins TRBV18 and TRBJ1-2; maybe TRBD1 (6 bases). In DNA form, the CDR3 reads TGTGCCAGCTCACCAGGGGGCAAGGACTATGGCTACACCTTC. Its translation: CASSPGGKDYGYTF.